The 11 T cell receptor beta chains below were found in one sample sequenced in a study of cytomegalovirus exposure and HLA in healthy donors. The PCR had 60 Vbeta and 13 Jbeta primers. Repertoires were generated with immunoSEQ multiplex PCR, while TCRdb's copy carries only in-frame clones and drops some. This sample has about 130,000 clones, with around three quarters found just once. The sequencing input was PBMCs. The receptors derive from a woman aged 40 to 50 in good health and CMV-seropositive.

The J gene is TRBJ2-5, the V gene TRBV5-4; D perhaps matches TRBD1 (5 bases). CDR1 and CDR2 from the germline V gene are SGHNT and YYREEE (reference sequence). Trimming took off 4 bases at V and 5 bases at J, with 9 bases between the two ends. The length of the CDR3 is 12 residues. The CDR3 here is CASSQPGETQYF. The CDR3 DNA sequence: TGTGCCAGCAGCCAACCAGGGGAGACCCAGTACTTC.

The J gene is TRBJ1-4, the V gene TRBV10-1, with 8 bases lining up with TRBD1. Trimming at V came to 2 bases and at J to 6 bases, leaving 5 bases not matched to a gene. Germline values: CDR1 WNHNN, CDR2 SYGVQD (reference sequence). The CDR3 totals 15 residues. CDR3 nucleotide sequence: TGCGCCAGCAGTGAGGCCGGGACAGGCGATGAAAAACTGTTTTTT. Translation gives CASSEAGTGDEKLFF.

This chain connects TRBV7-8 to TRBJ1-6; TRBD1 matches 8 bases. Trimming took 5 bases from V and 0 from J; bases not matched to a gene: 6. CDR3 size: 17 residues. Germline CDR1 SGHVS, CDR2 FQNEAQ. The DNA for the CDR3 is TGTGCCAGCAGCGACCCGACAGGGGTCTCCTATAATTCACCCCTCCACTTT. The encoded protein is CASSDPTGVSYNSPLHF.

The CDR3 nucleotides read TGCGCCAGCAAGGGGGACGGGGAAAAACTGTTTTTT. Amino acid sequence: CASKGDGEKLFF. The chain employs TRBV5-1 and TRBJ1-4; tentative D call: TRBD1 (6 bases). Per the germline V gene, CDR1 is SGHRS and CDR2 is YFSETQ. Trimming took 6 bases from V and 8 from J, leaving 11 bases between them. The CDR3 has 12 amino acids.

The V gene is TRBV7-3, the J gene TRBJ2-2; possibly TRBD2 for D (5 bases). CDR1 SGHTA and CDR2 FQGTGA come from the germline V gene. Trimming took 5 bases from V and 4 from J, leaving 8 bases between them. The CDR3 loop spans 13 amino acids. CDR3 amino acids: CASSPEGTGELFF. The DNA for the CDR3 is TGTGCCAGCAGCCCTGAGGGCACCGGGGAGCTGTTTTTT.

The V gene is TRBV6-1, the J gene TRBJ2-3; 7 nucleotides agree with TRBD1. The V and J ends lost 6 bases and 2 bases, in that order; junction bases with no gene match: 5. Germline V CDR1 and CDR2: MNHNS, SASEGT. The CDR3 is 14 amino acids. The CDR3 region has the DNA TGTGCCAGCAGCTCGGGACAGCACACAGATACGCAGTATTTT. This translates into CASSSGQHTDTQYF.

This clone showed up just a few times. The V gene is TRBV5-5, the J gene TRBJ1-4; the D gene is possibly TRBD1 (6 bases). Germline CDR1 SGHKS, CDR2 YYEKEE (reference sequence). CDR3 length: 17 residues. Trimming cost V 5 bases and J 6 bases, with 23 bases left between them. The CDR3 region has the DNA TGTGCCAGCAGTTCTTTGAGACAGGAGTCATTTTATGAAAAACTGTTTTTT. This codes for CASSSLRQESFYEKLFF.

The chain employs TRBV7-9 and TRBJ1-5, with D maybe TRBD1 (5 bases). Trimming took 5 bases from V and 2 from J, leaving 16 bases between them. The CDR3 runs 16 residues. Germline V gene data show CDR1 as SEHNR and CDR2 as FQNEAQ (reference sequence). The CDR3 here is CASSPGGGGGNQPQHF. The CDR3 coding sequence is TGTGCCAGCAGCCCCGGGGGGGGTGGGGGCAATCAGCCCCAGCATTTT.

The V and J genes are TRBV25-1 and TRBJ1-4; D not resolved. Germline assignment: CDR1 MGHDK and CDR2 SYGVNS. This CDR3 comprises 15 residues. V was shortened by 1 base and J by 5 bases, with 11 bases between the two germline ends. CDR3 sequence reads: CASSESGGRNEKLFF. CDR3 bases: TGTGCCAGCAGTGAATCGGGAGGGAGAAATGAAAAACTGTTTTTT.

This clone occurred a few times. The rearrangement joins TRBV2 to TRBJ2-1, with a weak D call TRBD2 (5 bases). CDR3 size: 15 residues. Looked up from germline, CDR1 is SNHLY and CDR2 is FYNNEI. Trimming pared 5 bases from V and 6 bases from J, leaving 17 bases between. The CDR3 region is CASSKRRGVSNEQFF. In DNA, the CDR3 is TGTGCCAGCAGTAAAAGACGGGGAGTAAGCAATGAGCAGTTCTTC.

This clone was found a few times. Different DNA sequences within this sample yield the same CDR3. This rearrangement joins TRBV19 to TRBJ2-2; D not certain. Trimming stripped 3 bases from V and 2 bases from J, with 4 bases between. This CDR3 comprises 13 residues. Germline values: CDR1 LNHDA, CDR2 SQIVND (reference sequence). The CDR3 loop is CASSITNTGELFF. In DNA form, the CDR3 reads TGTGCCAGTAGTATCACTAACACCGGGGAGCTGTTTTTT.